Listed here are 14 T cell receptor beta chains from one sample, sequenced in a study of shared clonotypes between healthy human individuals. Produced via immunoSEQ multiplex PCR; TCRdb's table is partial and in-frame only. Of approximately 600,000 clones listed, 85% to 95% are singletons. CD45RO-negative, CCR7-selected cells formed the naive CD8 fraction, which excluded terminally differentiated effector memory CD45RA+ cells. Material for sequencing was naive CD8+ T cells sorted from blood. The source is a woman in her twenties or thirties in good health.

The chain combines TRBV11-3 with TRBJ2-2; D unresolved. This CDR3 has 15 amino acids. V gave up 1 base and J gave up 3 bases, with 9 bases separating them. Germline lookup yields CDR1 SGHNT and CDR2 YENEEA. In DNA form, the CDR3 reads TGTGCCAGCAGCTTAGGGCGTGGGGACACCGGGGAGCTGTTTTTT. This encodes CASSLGRGDTGELFF.

The chain uses TRBV27 and TRBJ1-2, with TRBD1 as a possible D gene (5 bases). There are 15 residues in the CDR3. With 3 bases removed from V and 5 bases from J, the gap between germline ends came to 16 bases. The germline gives CDR1 MNHEY, CDR2 SMNVEV (reference sequence). CDR3 region: CASSFRDHRRYGYTF. The CDR3 DNA follows: TGTGCCAGCAGTTTTAGGGACCATAGGAGGTATGGCTACACCTTC.

Only one count was recorded for this clone. This sequence joins TRBV11-1 and TRBJ2-2; D uncertain. The CDR3 has 13 residues. The germline V gene has CDR1 SGHAT and CDR2 FQDESV (reference sequence). V was shortened by 4 bases and J by 6 bases, with 9 bases between the two germline ends. The CDR3 loop reads CASSSSIAGELFF. CDR3 sequence (DNA): TGTGCCAGCAGCTCCAGTATTGCCGGGGAGCTGTTTTTT.

The chain links TRBV9 to TRBJ2-3; no definite D call. The CDR3 contains 15 residues. V was clipped by 2 bases and J by 2 bases, with 12 bases between them. The germline CDR1 and CDR2 sequences are SGDLS and YYNGEE. CDR3 sequence reads: CASSVDGQNTDTQYF. The CDR3 DNA is TGTGCCAGCAGCGTGGACGGCCAAAACACAGATACGCAGTATTTT.

The chain has TRBV4-2 and TRBJ2-7; TRBD1 matches 7 bases. Germline assignment: CDR1 LGHNA and CDR2 YNFKEQ. The V gene end was trimmed by 0 bases and the J gene end by 6 bases; junction bases not matched to a gene: 14. This CDR3 has 17 amino acids. CDR3 sequence (DNA): TGTGCCAGCAGCCAAGAGCCAGGCCCGGGACAGAGTTTCGAGCAGTACTTC. Its translation: CASSQEPGPGQSFEQYF.

V gene TRBV27 combines with J gene TRBJ2-7, with 13 bases that match TRBD2. The V gene end was trimmed by 0 bases and the J gene end by 2 bases; junction bases not matched to a gene: 7. Germline V gene lookup returns CDR1 MNHEY and CDR2 SMNVEV (reference sequence). The CDR3 loop spans 18 amino acids. In DNA, the CDR3 is TGTGCCAGCAGTTTATCCCGACTAGCGGGAGGCTGGGCCTACGAGCAGTACTTC. Residues: CASSLSRLAGGWAYEQYF.

The gene calls are TRBV27 and TRBJ2-5; 11 positions agree with TRBD2. Judging by the DNA end, TRBJ2-7 fits better; the J call may be wrong. This CDR3 is 14 amino acids long. Germline CDR1 reads MNHEY; CDR2 reads SMNVEV (reference sequence). CDR3 residues: CASSLGLAAYEQYF. The CDR3 DNA is TGTGCCAGCAGTTTGGGACTAGCGGCCTACGAGCAGTACTTC.

The J gene is TRBJ1-5, the V gene TRBV28; D gene uncertain. CDR3 length: 16 residues. Germline V CDR1 and CDR2: MDHEN, SYDVKM. V was pared by 2 bases and J by 0 bases, with 11 bases between. The CDR3 DNA reads as TGTGCCAGCAGTTTAAGACCAATCTATAGCAATCAGCCCCAGCATTTT. Its translation is CASSLRPIYSNQPQHF. The full variable domain, in which reference TRBV28 and TRBJ1-5 provide the parts outside the CDR3, is DVKVTQSSRYLVKRTGEKVFLECVQDMDHENMFWYRQDPGLGLRLIYFSYDVKMKEKGDIPEGYSVSREKKERFSLILESASTNQTSMYLCASSLRPIYSNQPQHFGDGTRLSIL.

This sequence joins TRBV27 and TRBJ2-2; a possible D gene is TRBD1 (5 bases). The V end lost 4 bases, the J end lost 3 bases, and 9 bases lay between the germline ends. Germline CDR1 and CDR2: MNHEY and SMNVEV (reference sequence). The CDR3 is 14 amino acids. The CDR3, as DNA: TGTGCCAGCAGTTATAGGGGTGACACCGGGGAGCTGTTTTTT. As protein: CASSYRGDTGELFF.

The V call is TRBV28, the J call TRBJ2-5; D perhaps matches TRBD2 (5 bases). The tail of the sequence fits TRBJ2-7 better, so the J call may be wrong. The CDR3 has 14 residues. CDR1 and CDR2 from the germline V gene are MDHEN and SYDVKM. The CDR3 region has the DNA TGTGCCAGCAGACCCGACACTAGCTCCTACGAGCAGTACTTC. Amino acid sequence: CASRPDTSSYEQYF.

The rearrangement links TRBV5-1 to TRBJ2-1; 9 nucleotides agree with TRBD2. V shed 0 bases, J shed 8 bases, and the junction held 9 bases outside the gene matches. The germline gives CDR1 SGHRS, CDR2 YFSETQ. The CDR3 sequence is 16 residues long. CDR3 sequence (DNA): TGCGCCAGCAGCTTGGATCCGGGACTAGCATCGGATGAGCAGTTCTTC. Translation gives CASSLDPGLASDEQFF.

The chain employs TRBV7-2 and TRBJ2-2; weak D call: TRBD2 (5 bases). Trimming removed 3 bases at V and 7 bases at J, with 12 bases between. Germline values: CDR1 SGHTA, CDR2 FQGNSA. The CDR3 contains 14 residues. The CDR3 sequence: CASSFGLSGGELFF. CDR3 coding DNA: TGTGCCAGCAGCTTTGGACTGTCCGGCGGGGAGCTGTTTTTT.

The rearrangement joins TRBV30 to TRBJ1-1; D is unclear. The length of the CDR3 is 12 residues. Trimming removed 6 bases at V and 4 bases at J, with 12 bases between. CDR1 is GTSNPN, CDR2 SVGIG, per germline (reference sequence). CDR3 sequence (DNA): TGTGCCTGTAGTCCATCGGGCACTGAAGCTTTCTTT. The encoded protein is CACSPSGTEAFF.

This clone is a singleton in its sample. The rearrangement uses TRBV10-2 and TRBJ2-7, with TRBD2 as a possible D gene (5 bases). The germline CDR1 and CDR2 sequences are WSHSY and SAAADI. The CDR3 extends over 13 amino acids. The V gene lost 0 bases and the J gene lost 6 bases, with 9 bases spanning the gap. CDR3 loop: CASSESEASEQYF. The CDR3 DNA reads TGCGCCAGCAGTGAGTCGGAGGCCTCCGAGCAGTACTTC.